This T cell receptor beta chain originates from a study of blood T cell repertoires in COVID-19. Across the study: Spain, Italy and the United States supplied samples that represented acute and convalescent COVID-19. T cells, B-cell-depleted T cells, or PBMCs supplied cDNA or gDNA.

V was clipped by 1 base and J by 8 bases, with 14 bases between them. The CDR3 sequence is 14 residues long. The germline gives CDR1 SGHTA, CDR2 FQGTGA. In the original processing: Amplification with reference gene primers provided the estimates of nucleated cell counts. Generated by immunoSEQ multiplex PCR, the TCRdb table keeps only in-frame clones and is missing some. D and trimming were read from the DNA, whereas the V and J calls and clone size are those reported in that table. The table records fewer than 200,000 clones, about 88% of them present only once. This clonotype was obtained from a man aged 55 to 70 with acute or convalescent COVID-19. V gene TRBV7-3 combines with J gene TRBJ1-2, with D possibly TRBD1 on 5 matching bases. Sequencing input: peripheral blood. The chain's CDR3 is CASSLKGGVGGYTF. CDR3 bases: TGTGCCAGCAGCTTAAAGGGAGGGGTTGGCGGCTACACCTTC.